These 6 T cell receptor beta chains were all obtained from the same sample, sequenced in a study of OX40 agonist ivuxolimab in advanced cancers. The data were produced by immunoSEQ multiplex PCR, yet TCRdb's version contains in-frame clones alone and is incomplete. Found here are 10,000 to 13,000 clones, about three quarters of them singletons; the top ten hold approximately 20%. The sequenced sample was CD4+ or CD8+ T cells sorted from blood, obtained in a trial of the OX40 agonist ivuxolimab. These receptors all come from an adult with an advanced solid tumor such as melanoma, head and neck, liver or kidney cancer.

This clone was recorded only once. J is TRBJ1-1 and V is TRBV4-3; maybe TRBD1 (6 bases). Germline assignment: CDR1 LGHNA and CDR2 YSLEER. The CDR3 is 17 residues long. V was pared by 2 bases and J by 3 bases, with 19 bases between. The CDR3 region is CASSQTRSGARDTEAFF. The DNA of the CDR3 is TGCGCCAGCAGCCAAACTCGCTCGGGGGCTCGTGACACTGAAGCTTTCTTT.

V usage is TRBV2 and J usage is TRBJ2-1; D uncertain. V lost 7 bases to trimming and J lost 6 bases, with 19 bases between them. Germline loops: CDR1 SNHLY, CDR2 FYNNEI. The CDR3 consists of 15 residues. The CDR3 DNA sequence: TGTGCCAGCACTAAGACTGGCGGTGTTTCCAATGAGCAGTTCTTC. Encoded protein: CASTKTGGVSNEQFF.

The rearrangement uses TRBV7-3 and TRBJ2-1; the match to TRBD2 covers 7 bases. Germline CDR1 and CDR2: SGHTA and FQGTGA. This CDR3 region has 14 residues. V was pared by 5 bases and J by 4 bases, with 5 bases of the junction left unmatched. The CDR3 loop is CASSPSGGYNEQFF. The CDR3 nucleotides are TGTGCCAGCAGCCCCTCCGGGGGGTACAATGAGCAGTTCTTC. The full variable domain, with the rest looked up from reference TRBV7-3 and TRBJ2-1, is GAGVSQTPSNKVTEKGKYVELRCDPISGHTALYWYRQSLGQGPEFLIYFQGTGAADDSGLPNDRFFAVRPEGSVSTLKIQRTERGDSAVYLCASSPSGGYNEQFFGPGTRLTVL.

The genes are TRBV4-3 and TRBJ1-1; the D gene is possibly TRBD1 (5 bases). Germline CDR1 reads LGHNA; CDR2 reads YSLEER. V shed 6 bases and J shed 3 bases, with 11 bases lying between them. This CDR3 has 13 residues. The CDR3 loop reads CASRRTYDTEAFF. The CDR3 DNA reads as TGCGCCAGCAGACGGACATACGACACTGAAGCTTTCTTT.

This clone is classed as medium-sized. The chain employs TRBV27 and TRBJ2-7, with 7 nucleotides matching TRBD2. V dropped 5 bases and J dropped 6; count of bases not matched to a gene: 10. The CDR3 loop spans 14 amino acids. Germline CDR1 is MNHEY and CDR2 is SMNVEV (reference sequence). The CDR3, as DNA: TGTGCCAGCAGTCCCGGGACTACCCTTCTCGAGCAGTACTTC. Amino acid sequence: CASSPGTTLLEQYF.

The chain is built from TRBV9 and TRBJ2-7; 10 nucleotides match TRBD2. This CDR3 has 15 residues. J gave up 2 bases and V 4 bases, and 6 bases lay outside the gene matches. From germline, CDR1 is SGDLS and CDR2 YYNGEE. As DNA, the CDR3 is TGTGCCAGCAGCCCAGGGACTAGCGTCACCTACGAGCAGTACTTC. Translated, it gives CASSPGTSVTYEQYF.